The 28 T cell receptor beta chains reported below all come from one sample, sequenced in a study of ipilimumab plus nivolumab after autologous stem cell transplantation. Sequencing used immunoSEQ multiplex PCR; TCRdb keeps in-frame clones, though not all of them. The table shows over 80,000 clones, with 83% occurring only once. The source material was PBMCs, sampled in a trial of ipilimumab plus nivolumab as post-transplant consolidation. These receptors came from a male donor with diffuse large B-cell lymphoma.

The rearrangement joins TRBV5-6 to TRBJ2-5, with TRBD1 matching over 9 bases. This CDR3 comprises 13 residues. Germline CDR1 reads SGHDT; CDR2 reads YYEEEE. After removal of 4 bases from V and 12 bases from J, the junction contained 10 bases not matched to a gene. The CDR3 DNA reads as TGTGCCAGCAGCATCCACCCTCGACAGGGGGAGTACTTC. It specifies CASSIHPRQGEYF. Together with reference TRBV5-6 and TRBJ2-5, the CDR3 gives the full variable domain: DAGVTQSPTHLIKTRGQQVTLRCSPKSGHDTVSWYQQALGQGPQFIFQYYEEEERQRGNFPDRFSGHQFPNYSSELNVNALLLGDSALYLCASSIHPRQGEYFGPGTRLLVL.

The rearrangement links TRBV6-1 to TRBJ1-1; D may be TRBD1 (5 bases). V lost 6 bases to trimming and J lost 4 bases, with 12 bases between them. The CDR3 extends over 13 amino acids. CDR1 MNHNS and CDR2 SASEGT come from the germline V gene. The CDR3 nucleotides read TGTGCCAGCAGGGCAGGGAGCGGCACTGAAGCTTTCTTT. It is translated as CASRAGSGTEAFF.

The CDR3: CASSPLPDRESYEQYF. For the CDR3, the DNA is TGTGCCAGTAGTCCCCTTCCGGACAGGGAGTCCTACGAGCAGTACTTC. The rearrangement joins TRBV19 to TRBJ2-7; 8 bases match TRBD1. Germline V lookup: CDR1 LNHDA, CDR2 SQIVND (reference sequence). The length of the CDR3 is 16 residues. V shed 5 bases, J shed 1 base, and the junction held 10 bases outside the gene matches.

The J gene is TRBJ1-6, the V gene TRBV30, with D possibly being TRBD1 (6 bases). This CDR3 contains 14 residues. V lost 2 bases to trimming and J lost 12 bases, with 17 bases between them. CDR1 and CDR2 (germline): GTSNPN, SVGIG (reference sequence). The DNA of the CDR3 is TGTGCCTGGAGTTTAACAGGGAGAGGAGGACCCCTCCACTTT. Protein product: CAWSLTGRGGPLHF.

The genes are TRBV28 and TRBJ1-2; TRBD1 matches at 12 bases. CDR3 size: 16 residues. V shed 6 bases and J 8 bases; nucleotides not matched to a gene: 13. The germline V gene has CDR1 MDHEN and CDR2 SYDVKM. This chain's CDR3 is CASSSRPGQGARGYTF. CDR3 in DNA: TGTGCCAGCAGCTCCAGACCGGGACAGGGGGCTAGAGGCTACACCTTC.

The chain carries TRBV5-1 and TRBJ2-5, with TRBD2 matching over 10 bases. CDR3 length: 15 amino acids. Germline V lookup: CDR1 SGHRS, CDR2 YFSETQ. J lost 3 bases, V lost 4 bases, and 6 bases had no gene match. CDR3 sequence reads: CASSSGGAGEETQYF. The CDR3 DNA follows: TGCGCCAGCAGCAGCGGGGGGGCAGGAGAAGAGACCCAGTACTTC.

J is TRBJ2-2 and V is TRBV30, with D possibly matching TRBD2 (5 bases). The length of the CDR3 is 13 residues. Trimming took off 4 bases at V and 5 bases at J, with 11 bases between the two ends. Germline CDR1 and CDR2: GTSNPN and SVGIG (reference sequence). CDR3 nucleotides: TGTGCCTGGACGGGGAGAGGTACCGGGGAGCTGTTTTTT. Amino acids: CAWTGRGTGELFF.

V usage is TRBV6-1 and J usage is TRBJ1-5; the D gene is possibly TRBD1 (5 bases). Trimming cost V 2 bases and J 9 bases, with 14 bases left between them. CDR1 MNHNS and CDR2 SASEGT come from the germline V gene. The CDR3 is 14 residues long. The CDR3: CASSELTNGGPQHF. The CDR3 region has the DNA TGTGCCAGCAGTGAATTAACCAACGGGGGGCCCCAGCATTTT.

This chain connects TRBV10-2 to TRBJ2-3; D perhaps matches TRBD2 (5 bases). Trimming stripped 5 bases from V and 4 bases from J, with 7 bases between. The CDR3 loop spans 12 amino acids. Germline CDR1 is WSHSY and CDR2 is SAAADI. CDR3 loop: CASSPGADTQYF. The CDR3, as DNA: TGCGCCAGCAGTCCCGGGGCAGATACGCAGTATTTT.

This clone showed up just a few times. The CDR3 region is CASSRTPLDGYTF. CDR3 nucleotides: TGCGCCAGCAGCCGAACTCCGTTGGATGGCTACACCTTC. The rearrangement links TRBV4-1 to TRBJ1-2; no reliable D call. The CDR3 totals 13 residues. Per the germline V gene, CDR1 is MGHRA and CDR2 is YSYEKL. Trimming removed 4 bases at V and 6 bases at J, with 12 bases between.

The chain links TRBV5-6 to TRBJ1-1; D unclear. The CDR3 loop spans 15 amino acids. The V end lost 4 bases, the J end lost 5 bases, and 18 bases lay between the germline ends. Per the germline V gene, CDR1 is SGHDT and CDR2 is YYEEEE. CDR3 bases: TGTGCCAGCAGCCTCGGGCTTCAAGAAGGGACTGAAGCTTTCTTT. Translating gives CASSLGLQEGTEAFF. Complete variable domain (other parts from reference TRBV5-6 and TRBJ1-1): DAGVTQSPTHLIKTRGQQVTLRCSPKSGHDTVSWYQQALGQGPQFIFQYYEEEERQRGNFPDRFSGHQFPNYSSELNVNALLLGDSALYLCASSLGLQEGTEAFFGQGTRLTVV.

In DNA, the CDR3 is TGTGCCACCCCTGGGAGGGCGAGAGGAACCGGGGAGCTGTTTTTT. Translating it yields CATPGRARGTGELFF. V usage is TRBV6-1 and J usage is TRBJ2-2, with 7 bases lining up with TRBD2. The CDR3 length is 15 residues. V shed 10 bases, J shed 5 bases, and the junction held 13 bases outside the gene matches. The germline V gene has CDR1 MNHNS and CDR2 SASEGT.

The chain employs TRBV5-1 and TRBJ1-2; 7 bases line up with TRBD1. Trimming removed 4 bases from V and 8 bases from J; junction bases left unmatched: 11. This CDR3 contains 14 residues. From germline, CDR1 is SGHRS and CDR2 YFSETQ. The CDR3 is CASSPGTEGFGYTF. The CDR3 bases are TGCGCCAGCAGCCCCGGGACAGAGGGTTTCGGCTACACCTTC.

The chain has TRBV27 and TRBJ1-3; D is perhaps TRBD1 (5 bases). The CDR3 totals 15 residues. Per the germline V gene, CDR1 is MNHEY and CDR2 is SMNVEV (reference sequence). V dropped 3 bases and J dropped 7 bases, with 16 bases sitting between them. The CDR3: CASSFSPDKGNTIYF. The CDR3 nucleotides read TGTGCCAGCAGTTTCTCCCCGGACAAGGGGAACACCATATATTTT.

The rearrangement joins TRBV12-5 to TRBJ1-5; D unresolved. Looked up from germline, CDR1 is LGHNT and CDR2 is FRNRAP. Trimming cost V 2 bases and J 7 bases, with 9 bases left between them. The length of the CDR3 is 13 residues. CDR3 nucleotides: TGTGCTAGTGGTTTGCACCCCGGCCAGCCCCAGCATTTT. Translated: CASGLHPGQPQHF.

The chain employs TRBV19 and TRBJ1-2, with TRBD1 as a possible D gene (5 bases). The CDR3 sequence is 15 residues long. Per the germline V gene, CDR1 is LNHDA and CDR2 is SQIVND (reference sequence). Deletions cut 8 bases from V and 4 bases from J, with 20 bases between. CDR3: CASLAIGVEGYGYTF. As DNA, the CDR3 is TGTGCCAGTCTCGCTATAGGGGTAGAAGGCTATGGCTACACCTTC.

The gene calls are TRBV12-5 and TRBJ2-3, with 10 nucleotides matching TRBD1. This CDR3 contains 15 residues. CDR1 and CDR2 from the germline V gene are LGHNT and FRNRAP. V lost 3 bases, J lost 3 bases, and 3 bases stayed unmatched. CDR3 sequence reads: CASGFPGQGTDTQYF. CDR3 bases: TGTGCTAGTGGTTTCCCGGGACAGGGGACAGATACGCAGTATTTT.

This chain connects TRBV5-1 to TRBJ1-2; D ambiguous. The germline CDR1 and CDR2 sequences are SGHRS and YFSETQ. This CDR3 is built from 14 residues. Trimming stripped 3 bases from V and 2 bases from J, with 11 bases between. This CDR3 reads CASSSATSNYGYTF. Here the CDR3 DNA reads TGCGCCAGCAGCTCTGCTACATCAAACTATGGCTACACCTTC.

CDR3 coding DNA: TGCGCCAGCAGCCGGGGACAGGGGGCAGACACCATATATTTT. Translating gives CASSRGQGADTIYF. The chain carries TRBV4-1 and TRBJ1-3; the match to TRBD1 covers 12 bases. This CDR3 spans 14 amino acids. V lost 4 bases and J lost 8; bases outside the gene matches: 3. In germline, CDR1 is MGHRA, CDR2 YSYEKL.

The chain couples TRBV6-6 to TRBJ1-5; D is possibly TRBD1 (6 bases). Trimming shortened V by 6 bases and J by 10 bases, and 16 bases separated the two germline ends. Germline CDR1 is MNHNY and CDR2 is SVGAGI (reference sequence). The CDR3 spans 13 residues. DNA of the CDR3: TGTGCCAGCAGCTACAGGGAGAATCTCCCCCAGCATTTT. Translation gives CASSYRENLPQHF.

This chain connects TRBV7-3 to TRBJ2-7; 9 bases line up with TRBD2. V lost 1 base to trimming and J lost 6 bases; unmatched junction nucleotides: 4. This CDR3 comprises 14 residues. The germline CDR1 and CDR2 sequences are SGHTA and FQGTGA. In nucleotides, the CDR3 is TGTGCCAGCAGCTTAAATCCACTAGCGGGCGAGCAGTACTTC. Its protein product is CASSLNPLAGEQYF.

The CDR3 DNA sequence: TGTGCCAGTAGAAGAGGGGAGCATTTGAACACTGAAGCTTTCTTT. This translates into CASRRGEHLNTEAFF. V is TRBV19 and J is TRBJ1-1; TRBD1 is a possible D gene (5 bases). The CDR3 is 15 residues long. The V and J ends lost 6 bases and 0 bases respectively, with 14 bases between them. The germline V gene has CDR1 LNHDA and CDR2 SQIVND (reference sequence).

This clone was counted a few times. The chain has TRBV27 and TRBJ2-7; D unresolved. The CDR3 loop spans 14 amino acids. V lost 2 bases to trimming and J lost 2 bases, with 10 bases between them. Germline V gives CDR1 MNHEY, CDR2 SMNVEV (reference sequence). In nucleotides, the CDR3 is TGTGCCAGCAGTTTAAGGGTAGACGCCTACGAGCAGTACTTC. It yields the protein CASSLRVDAYEQYF.

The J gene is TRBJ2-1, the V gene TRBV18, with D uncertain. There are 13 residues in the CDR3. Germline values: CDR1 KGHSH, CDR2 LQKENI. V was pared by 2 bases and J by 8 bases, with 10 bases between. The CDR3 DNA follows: TGTGCCAGCTCACCAACGGCGGTCCATGAGCAGTTCTTC. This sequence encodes CASSPTAVHEQFF.

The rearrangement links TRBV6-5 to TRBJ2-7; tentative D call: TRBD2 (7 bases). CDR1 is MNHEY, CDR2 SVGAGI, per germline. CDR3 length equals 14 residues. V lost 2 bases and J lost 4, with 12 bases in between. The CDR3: CASSYRGARYEQYF. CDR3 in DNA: TGTGCCAGCAGTTACCGGGGGGCAAGATACGAGCAGTACTTC.

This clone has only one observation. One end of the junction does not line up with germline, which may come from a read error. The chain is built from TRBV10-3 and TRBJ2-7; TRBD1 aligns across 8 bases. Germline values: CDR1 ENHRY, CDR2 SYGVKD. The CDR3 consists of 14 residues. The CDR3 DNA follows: TGTGCCATTAGTGAGACCGGGACAGGCTACGAGCAGTACTTC. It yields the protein CAISETGTGYEQYF.

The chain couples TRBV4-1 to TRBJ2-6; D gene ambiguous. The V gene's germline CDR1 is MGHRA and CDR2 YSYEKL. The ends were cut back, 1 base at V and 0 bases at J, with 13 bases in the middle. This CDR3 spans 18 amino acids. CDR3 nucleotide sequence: TGCGCCAGCAGCCAAGTATTGGATGGTCACTCTGGGGCCAACGTCCTGACTTTC. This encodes CASSQVLDGHSGANVLTF.

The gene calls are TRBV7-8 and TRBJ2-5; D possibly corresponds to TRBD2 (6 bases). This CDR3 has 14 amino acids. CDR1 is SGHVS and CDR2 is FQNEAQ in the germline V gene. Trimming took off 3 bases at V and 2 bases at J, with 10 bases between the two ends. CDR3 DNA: TGTGCCAGCAGCTTCGGGAGACAACAAGAGACCCAGTACTTC. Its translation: CASSFGRQQETQYF.